Here is one TCR beta chain with its context. Its antigen remains unidentified. CDR3 length: 15 residues. Germline CDR1 SGHNT, CDR2 YENEEA. V gave up 3 bases and J gave up 5 bases, with 17 bases separating them. The assay was immunoSEQ multiplex PCR, and TCRdb's table has in-frame clones only and misses some. The sample comprises about 130,000 clones, about 92% of which are singletons, and over 0.15% rests with the top ten. The sample originates from a study of graft-versus-host responses after intestinal transplantation. Findings of the study overall: Recipient marrow harbored GvH clones, some of which surfaced first in ileum or blood.

Sequencing was performed on unstimulated CD4+ T cells sorted from spleen or lymph node cells, taken before intestinal transplant. V usage is TRBV11-3 and J usage is TRBJ2-7; D is possibly TRBD1 (6 bases). This sequence originates from a human donor who received an intestinal transplant. CDR3 residues: CASSFLRDKLDEQYF. The CDR3 DNA is TGTGCCAGCAGCTTTCTCCGGGACAAGTTAGACGAGCAGTACTTC.